The T cell receptor (beta chain) described here comes from a study of cytomegalovirus exposure and HLA in healthy donors (dated by TCRdb to between 2016 and 2019). Some background on the complete study: In an earlier analysis of some 550 of the donors, approximately 260 Gb of sequence data and some 120 million unique TCR beta sequences from some 170 million T cells were reported. Roughly 290 gigabases of sequencing data and around 88 million unique TCR sequences made up an early release that covered several hundred HLA-typed donors. Of the approximately 400 genotyped donors, 65% to 90% fell in the genetic ancestry cluster associated with self-reported Caucasian donors. The study aimed to test whether cataloging public T cell receptors could reveal signatures of past pathogen exposure. Using immunosequencing, the study profiled T cell repertoires from about 610 subjects and related those repertoires to cytomegalovirus serostatus. Besides the first cohort of around 670 subjects, a separate validation cohort made up of roughly 120 different subjects was used. High-throughput TCR immunosequencing, statistical association of individual TCRs with disease status, and machine learning were combined to predict cytomegalovirus infection status. A later analysis re-examined previously published TCR beta repertoires from several hundred donors and added high-resolution HLA genotyping to investigate patterns of TCR occurrence. Rather than drawing on any new phenotypic data, the later analysis identified candidate immune exposures from TCR beta sequences and the way those sequences occurred across donors. An earlier analysis of approximately 640 of the donors applied high-throughput TCR beta sequencing to assess whether each TCR beta V gene segment acted as functional or pseudogenic. Donor age, sex, ethnicity and CMV serostatus were compiled together with the repertoire data. In a later genetic analysis, genome-wide SNP genotypes for about 60% of the 666 donors were used, and that subset was treated as a discovery cohort. Every discovery cohort repertoire had been produced on one sequencing platform. Class I and class II HLA loci were covered by the typing at four-digit resolution. The number of donors typed differed by locus, with about 620-630 for A, B, C, DRB1 and DQB1, 522 for DQA1, 606 for DPA1, and under 490 for DPB1. Several DR-DQ haplotypes were handled as single units for association and clustering, since linkage in the cohort was strong. Across some 400 genotyped donors of the cohort, an average of about 240,000 unique TCR beta nucleotide sequences per donor were sequenced, and approximately 17% of those sequences were non-productive. Results and caveats for the whole study, not just this receptor: Linkage disequilibrium might explain the correlated functional status among segregating V segments, but an unknown experimental factor could not be ruled out. Immune exposure information for the cohort was limited to CMV serostatus. Only TCR beta chains were sequenced in this cohort, and the absence of alpha or paired-chain data limited detectable features. Because the 87-base-pair reads could not distinguish some IMGT-functional V segments, including TRBV6-2 and TRBV6-3, those segments were excluded. Three of the identified cytomegalovirus-associated TCR beta chains were confirmed in vitro to be specific for cytomegalovirus antigens. In a later genetic analysis, a missense DCLRE1C variant was associated with V-gene and J-gene trimming of TCR beta chains, and the association was replicated in an independent cohort. Because HLA typing was unavailable for some donors at each locus, only the typed subset was used in association tests. Compared with the roughly 710-donor mean, donors in an Asian-associated ancestry cluster had fewer N-insertions in productive TCRs, according to a later genetic analysis. A total of about 150 TCR beta chains were listed by the study as associated with cytomegalovirus. Most TCR sequences were observed very rarely across donors, whereas some public TCRs were present in many individuals. In a later analysis, most CMV-associated TCR beta chains were found to appear HLA-restricted, with HLA associations seemingly driven largely by CMV exposure. A further reported finding was that TCR beta sequences accurately predicted the HLA-A and HLA-B alleles for most subjects in the first cohort. When HLA alleles, especially DR and DQ, strongly co-occurred, attributing TCR associations to individual alleles was difficult. A later analysis reported that several top co-occurrence clusters appeared linked to parvovirus B19, influenza, CMV and Epstein-Barr virus. In an earlier analysis of under 600 of the donors, most TCR beta V segments were observed in productive rearrangements about 90% or about 30% of the time, broadly matching IMGT annotations. The authors suggested that the approach could potentially be generalized to other disease states and immunological phenotypes. Because counts were too low, roughly 16 rarely observed V segments, including chromosome 9 orphons, were excluded from the earlier analysis of 587 of the donors. According to a later analysis, TCR association rates differed among HLA loci, with DRB1 alleles showing the most associated TCRs and HLA-C alleles showing the fewest. In a later analysis, HLA-associated TCR beta chains were found to be more clonally expanded and to have lower generation probabilities than equally common non-associated chains. The classifier was reported to diagnose cytomegalovirus status with high specificity and sensitivity in both the original cohort and the validation cohort. At a false discovery rate of 0.05, a later analysis linked 15,000 to 20,000 TCR beta sequences to specific HLA alleles. The presence/absence analyses assumed that sequencing depth was roughly uniform across donors, and that assumption may not be true. A cluster of highly shared sequence variants was judged likely to be a technical artifact of the sequencing pipeline.

The germline ends are 9 bases apart after V is trimmed by 2 bases and J by 0 bases. The CDR3 numbers 15 residues from cysteine through phenylalanine. Only CDR3 DNA remains: 45 bases, in frame from the first base. The germline V gene (reference sequence) specifies SSHAT as CDR1 and FNYEAQ as CDR2. Library preparation used the immunoSEQ multiplex PCR assay. The multiplex PCR relied on a mix of 60 forward primers for TCR Vbeta segments and 13 reverse primers for TCR Jbeta segments. A multiplex PCR assay on genomic DNA amplified the CDR3 region of rearranged TCR beta genes. The Illumina HiSeq System was used to sequence the amplified TCR beta libraries as 87-base-pair reads. On the authors' methods: In a later analysis, roughly 80 million unique TCR beta chains were counted across the approximately 640 repertoires, and roughly 11 million of these chains were shared by at least two donors. Raw reads were error-corrected and collapsed into unique sequences with a nearest-neighbor algorithm that merged closely related sequences to remove PCR and sequencing errors. To assign V, D and J gene segments, CDR3 sequences were aligned to IMGT reference sequences. For a sequence to be retained, at least a six-nucleotide match to both a V gene segment and a J gene segment was required. A rearrangement was called productive if the CDR3 had no stop codons and remained in frame with V and J, and every other rearrangement was called non-productive. CDR3 was defined according to IMGT convention as the region running from the second conserved V-encoded cysteine to the conserved J-encoded phenylalanine. In an earlier analysis of just under 600 of the donors, sequences lacking an unambiguous match to a single V gene segment were excluded. An earlier analysis of roughly 590 of the donors called V segments functional above 56.7% productive rearrangements and segregating when the between-donor standard deviation exceeded 5%. To diagnose cytomegalovirus status from the catalog of TCR beta chain sequences, a statistical classification framework was built. In a later analysis, V and J genes were assigned by comparing TCR nucleotide sequences against IMGT/GENE-DB human TR gene sequences. A later analysis assigned CDR3 sequences and most-parsimonious VDJ recombination scenarios with the TCRdist pipeline. A later analysis defined each TCR beta chain by its CDR3 amino acid sequence plus V-gene family, and excluded reads lacking a unique V-gene family. As a way to deal with suspected cross-contamination and a sequencing artifact, a later analysis dropped 500 to 700 nucleotide sequences that were highly shared and had low generation probability. For each public chain, a later analysis derived a clonal expansion index from normalized ranks of inferred template counts within each repertoire. Generation probabilities in a later analysis came from a VDJ recombination model fitted to out-of-frame rearrangements, and those results were checked against IGoR. In a later analysis, TCR-TCR, TCR-HLA and TCR-CMV co-occurrence was scored with hypergeometric tests, and a repertoire-size bias correction was applied to TCR pairs. To estimate false discovery rates, a later analysis permuted the HLA or CMV assignments 20 times. A later analysis grouped co-occurring TCRs with DBSCAN, adding TCRdist sequence similarity when clustering within HLA-allele-positive subsets. Co-occurrence clustering excluded repertoires with fewer than 30,000 or more than 120,000 public chains, plus five with anomalous nucleotide sharing. TCRdb limited this immuneACCESS table to in-frame rearrangements with V and J called. A share of clones is missing; checked studies link under half to unresolved V genes, and the rest is unexplained. The DNA gave D and trimming, while V, J and clone size come from that table. Present in this sample are approximately 220,000 clones, 60% to 80% of which were seen just once. Less than 2% of the sample belongs to the ten largest clones.

In total, approximately 700 healthy bone marrow donors made up the cohort. At the time of sampling, all cohort members were nominally healthy, though unrecorded immune exposures were likely present. The donor was CMV seronegative and was included in the group of a few hundred seronegative cohort members. Every donor gave a peripheral blood sample, and the peripheral blood mononuclear cells from that sample were used for TCR beta sequencing. Genomic DNA extraction from the blood cell samples was performed with the Qiagen DNeasy Blood Extraction Kit. This clone has more than one count but fewer than ten. The antigen it binds to is not known. Base-call qualities are not available, and no considerably larger clone is one nucleotide away.

The rearrangement joined TRBV7-7 to TRBJ2-3, with no confident D gene call. This sequence was found in a male donor in good health and CMV-seronegative. Sequences were obtained from PBMCs. The CDR3 protein is CASSLLGRSTDTQYF. Here is the DNA: TGTGCCAGCAGCTTATTGGGCAGGAGCACAGATACGCAGTATTTT.